Sequencing of this T cell receptor (beta chain) was carried out in a study of regulatory T cells in long-lasting Graves disease. Time point: persistent/refractory GD, antithyroid drugs over 5 years with positive TRAb. Following extraction of RNA from PBMCs, that RNA was used to make the TCR library. For TCR beta, libraries came from iRepertoire HTBI primers and Arm-PCR of CDR3 regions. In the original workflow: In the combined samples, roughly 62 TRBV and more than twelve TRBJ segments were identified. TCRdb processed the multiplex PCR reads anew with MiXCR; each CDR3 protein has one entry. The authors' filters were not applied to this entry. The sample has around 510,000 distinct CDR3 sequences, roughly 20% seen once. This clonotype was recorded at least ten times. Its antigen is unidentified. At one boundary the junction diverges from the germline segment, which might be a read error. Study results and limitations: TRBV28, TRBJ1-2 and TRBJ2-5 were segments that persistent disease favored. Peripheral blood alone, not thyroid tissue, underwent study.

Germline V gives CDR1 MDHEN, CDR2 SYDVKM. The CDR3 is 14 amino acids. This chain connects TRBV28 to TRBJ2-5, with 9 positions matching TRBD1. The receptor was derived from a female donor with Graves disease. The sample was peripheral blood mononuclear cells (PBMCs), taken when the disease was refractory, from a patient treated with antithyroid drugs. The CDR3 coding sequence is TGTGCTAGCAGCAACACAGGGGGCTGGGAGACCCAGTACTTC. Its protein is CASSNTGGWETQYF.